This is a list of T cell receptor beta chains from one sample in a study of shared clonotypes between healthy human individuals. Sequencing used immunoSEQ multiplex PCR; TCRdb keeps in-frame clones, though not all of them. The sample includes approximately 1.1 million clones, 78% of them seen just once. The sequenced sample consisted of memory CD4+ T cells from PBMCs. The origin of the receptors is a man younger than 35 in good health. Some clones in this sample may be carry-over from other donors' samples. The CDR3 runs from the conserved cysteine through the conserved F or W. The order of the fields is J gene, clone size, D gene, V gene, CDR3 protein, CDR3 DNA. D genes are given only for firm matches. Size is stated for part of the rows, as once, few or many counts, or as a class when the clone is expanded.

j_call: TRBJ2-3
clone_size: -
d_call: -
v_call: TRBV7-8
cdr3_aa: CASSRVRGSTDTQYF
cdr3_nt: TGTGCCAGCAGCCGCGTCCGGGGGAGCACAGATACGCAGTATTTT

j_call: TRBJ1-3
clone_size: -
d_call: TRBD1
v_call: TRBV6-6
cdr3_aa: CASSTYQGVSGNTIYF
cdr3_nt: TGTGCCAGCAGTACCTATCAGGGGGTCTCTGGAAACACCATATATTTT

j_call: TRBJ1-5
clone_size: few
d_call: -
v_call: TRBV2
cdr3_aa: CASSRVGNQPQHF
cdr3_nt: TGTGCCAGCAGCAGGGTTGGCAATCAGCCCCAGCATTTT

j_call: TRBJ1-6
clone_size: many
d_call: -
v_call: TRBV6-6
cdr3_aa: CASSPGGSPLHF
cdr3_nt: TGTGCCAGCAGTCCCGGGGGTTCACCCCTCCACTTT

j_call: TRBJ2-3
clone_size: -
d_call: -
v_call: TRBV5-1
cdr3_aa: CASSFGQTDTQYF
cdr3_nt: TGCGCCAGCAGCTTCGGACAGACAGATACGCAGTATTTT

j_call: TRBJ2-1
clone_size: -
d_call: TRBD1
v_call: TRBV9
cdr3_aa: CASSRTGQSDEQFF
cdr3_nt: TGTGCCAGCAGCCGGACGGGACAGAGCGATGAGCAGTTCTTC

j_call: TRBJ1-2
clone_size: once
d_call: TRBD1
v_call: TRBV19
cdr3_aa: CASSAGTGGYGYTF
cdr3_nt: TGTGCCAGTAGTGCTGGGACAGGGGGCTATGGCTACACCTTC

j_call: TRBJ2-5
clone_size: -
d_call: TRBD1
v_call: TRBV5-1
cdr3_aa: CASSPRTGTQETQYF
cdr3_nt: TGCGCCAGCAGCCCCAGGACAGGTACCCAAGAGACCCAGTACTTC

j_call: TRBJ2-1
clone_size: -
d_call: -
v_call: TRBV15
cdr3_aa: CATSRDLLATYNEQFF
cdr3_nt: TGTGCCACCAGCAGAGATCTACTAGCCACCTACAATGAGCAGTTCTTC

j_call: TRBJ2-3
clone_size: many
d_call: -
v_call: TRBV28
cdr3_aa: CASSTPYTDTQYF
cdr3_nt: TGTGCCAGCAGTACACCCTACACAGATACGCAGTATTTT

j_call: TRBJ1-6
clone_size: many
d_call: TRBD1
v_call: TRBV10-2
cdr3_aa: CASSVLTGTDSPLHF
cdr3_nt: TGCGCCAGCAGCGTCCTGACAGGGACGGATTCACCCCTCCACTTT

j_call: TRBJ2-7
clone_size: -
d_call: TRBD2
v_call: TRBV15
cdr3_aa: CATGSARGRSLTYEQYF
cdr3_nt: TGTGCCACCGGGTCTGCCCGCGGGAGGTCCCTTACCTACGAGCAGTACTTC

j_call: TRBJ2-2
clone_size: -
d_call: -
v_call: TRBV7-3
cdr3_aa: CASSTGNTGELFF
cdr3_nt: TGTGCCAGCAGCACAGGGAACACCGGGGAGCTGTTTTTT

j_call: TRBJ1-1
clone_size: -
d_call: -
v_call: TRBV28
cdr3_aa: CASSKSPNRAGNTEAFF
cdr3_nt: TGTGCCAGCAGCAAAAGCCCAAACAGGGCTGGGAACACTGAAGCTTTCTTT

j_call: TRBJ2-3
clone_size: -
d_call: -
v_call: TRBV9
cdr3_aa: CASSVPDGETSTDTQYF
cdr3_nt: TGTGCCAGCAGCGTACCGGACGGGGAGACTAGCACAGATACGCAGTATTTT

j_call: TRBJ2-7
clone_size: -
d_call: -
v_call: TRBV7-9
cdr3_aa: CASSRTVTYEQYF
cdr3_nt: TGTGCCAGCAGTCGGACGGTTACCTACGAGCAGTACTTC

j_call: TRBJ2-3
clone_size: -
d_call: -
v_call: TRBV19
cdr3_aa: CASRLDRSTDTQYF
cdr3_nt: TGTGCCAGTAGACTAGACAGGAGCACAGATACGCAGTATTTT

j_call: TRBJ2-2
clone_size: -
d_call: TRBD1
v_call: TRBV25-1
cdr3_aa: CASSIRDRGTGELFF
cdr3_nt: TGTGCCAGCAGCATTAGGGACAGGGGAACCGGGGAGCTGTTTTTT

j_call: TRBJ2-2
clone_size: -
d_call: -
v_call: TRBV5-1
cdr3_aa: CASSLGGRQANTGELFF
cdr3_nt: TGCGCCAGCAGCTTGGGGGGGAGACAAGCGAACACCGGGGAGCTGTTTTTT

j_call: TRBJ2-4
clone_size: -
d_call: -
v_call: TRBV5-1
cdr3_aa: CASSSLGGSAKNIQYF
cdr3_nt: TGCGCCAGCAGCTCATTGGGGGGTTCGGCCAAAAACATTCAGTACTTC

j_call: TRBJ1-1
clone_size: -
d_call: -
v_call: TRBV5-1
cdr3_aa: CANIQRGPF
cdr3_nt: TGCGCCAACATTCAACGGGGCCCCTTT

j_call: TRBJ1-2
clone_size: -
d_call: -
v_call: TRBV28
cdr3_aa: CASSLPGMIGYTF
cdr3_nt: TGTGCCAGCAGTTTACCAGGGATGATTGGCTACACCTTC

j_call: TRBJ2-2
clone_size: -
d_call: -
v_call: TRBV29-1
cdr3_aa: CSAGPGPNMNTGELFF
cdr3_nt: TGCAGCGCCGGACCGGGACCCAATATGAACACCGGGGAGCTGTTTTTT

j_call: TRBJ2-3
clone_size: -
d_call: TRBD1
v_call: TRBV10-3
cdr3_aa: CAIRLTGTRTDTQYF
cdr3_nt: TGTGCCATCAGGTTGACAGGGACAAGGACAGATACGCAGTATTTT

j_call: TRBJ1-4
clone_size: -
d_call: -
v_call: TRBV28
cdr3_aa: CASSLMGGATNEKLFF
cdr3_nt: TGTGCCAGCAGTTTAATGGGCGGAGCAACTAATGAAAAACTGTTTTTT

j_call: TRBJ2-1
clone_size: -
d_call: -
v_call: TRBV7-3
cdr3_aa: CASSLSIKADTYNEQFF
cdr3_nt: TGTGCCAGCAGCTTAAGTATTAAGGCAGATACCTACAATGAGCAGTTCTTC

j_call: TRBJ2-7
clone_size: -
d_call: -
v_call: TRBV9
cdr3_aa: CASSVAPESYEQYF
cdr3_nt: TGTGCCAGCAGCGTAGCTCCGGAGTCCTACGAGCAGTACTTC

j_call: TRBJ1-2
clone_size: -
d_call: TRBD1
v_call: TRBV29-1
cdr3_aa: CSVRIQGANYGYTF
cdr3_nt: TGCAGCGTGCGGATACAGGGGGCGAACTATGGCTACACCTTC

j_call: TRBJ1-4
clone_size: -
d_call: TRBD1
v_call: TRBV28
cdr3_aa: CASSSTGGTNEKLFF
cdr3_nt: TGTGCCAGCAGTTCGACAGGGGGCACTAATGAAAAACTGTTTTTT

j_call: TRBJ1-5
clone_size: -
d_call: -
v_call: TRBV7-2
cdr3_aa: CASSPLSGNQPQHF
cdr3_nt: TGTGCCAGCAGCCCCCTTTCTGGCAATCAGCCCCAGCATTTT

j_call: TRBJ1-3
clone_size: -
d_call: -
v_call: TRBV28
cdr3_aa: CASSPASWGRNTIYF
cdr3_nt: TGTGCCAGCAGTCCCGCCTCGTGGGGGAGAAACACCATATATTTT

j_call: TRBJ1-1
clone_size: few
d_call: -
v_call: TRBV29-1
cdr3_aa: CSVEGSVGGEEAFF
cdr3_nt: TGCAGCGTTGAAGGCTCAGTCGGTGGAGAGGAAGCTTTCTTT

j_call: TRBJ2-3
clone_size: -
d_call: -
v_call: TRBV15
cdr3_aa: CATSPGLGPNTDTQYF
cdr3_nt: TGTGCCACCAGCCCTGGGTTGGGACCAAACACAGATACGCAGTATTTT

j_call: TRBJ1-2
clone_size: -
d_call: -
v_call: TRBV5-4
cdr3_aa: CASSTRTGRTNYGYTF
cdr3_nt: TGTGCCAGCAGCACGCGTACAGGGAGGACTAACTATGGCTACACCTTC

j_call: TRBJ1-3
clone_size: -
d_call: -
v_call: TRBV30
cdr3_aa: CAWGENSGNTIYF
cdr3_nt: TGTGCCTGGGGAGAGAACTCTGGAAACACCATATATTTT

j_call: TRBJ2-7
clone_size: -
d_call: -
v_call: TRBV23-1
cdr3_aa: CASSQSLIYEQYF
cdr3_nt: TGCGCCAGCAGTCAATCCTTAATTTACGAGCAGTACTTC

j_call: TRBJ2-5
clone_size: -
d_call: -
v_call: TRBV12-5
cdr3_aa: CASGLTGETQYF
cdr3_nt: TGTGCTAGTGGTCTAACCGGGGAGACCCAGTACTTC

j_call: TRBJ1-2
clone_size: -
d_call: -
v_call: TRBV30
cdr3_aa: CAWSGGRDEGYTF
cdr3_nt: TGTGCCTGGAGCGGGGGCAGGGATGAGGGCTACACCTTC

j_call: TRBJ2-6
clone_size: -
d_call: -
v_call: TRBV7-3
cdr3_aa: CASSSTGTGVLTF
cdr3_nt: TGTGCCAGCAGCTCCACCGGGACTGGGGTCCTGACTTTC

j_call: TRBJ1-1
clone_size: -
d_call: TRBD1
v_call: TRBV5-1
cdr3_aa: CASSEQGEGEAFF
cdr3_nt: TGCGCCAGCAGCGAACAGGGGGAGGGTGAAGCTTTCTTT

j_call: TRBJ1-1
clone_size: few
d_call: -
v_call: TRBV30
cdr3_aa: CAWSVGGNTEAFF
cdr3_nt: TGTGCCTGGAGTGTGGGGGGAAACACTGAAGCTTTCTTT

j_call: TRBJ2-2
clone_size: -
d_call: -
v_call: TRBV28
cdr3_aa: CASSFPNTGELFF
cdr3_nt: TGTGCCAGCAGTTTCCCGAACACCGGGGAGCTGTTTTTT

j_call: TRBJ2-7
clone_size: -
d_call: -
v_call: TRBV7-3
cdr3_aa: CASSPRGGTNYEQYF
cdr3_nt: TGTGCCAGCAGCCCGAGGGGCGGGACCAACTACGAGCAGTACTTC

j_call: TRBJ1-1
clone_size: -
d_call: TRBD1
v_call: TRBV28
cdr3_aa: CASSSRTGLGNTEAFF
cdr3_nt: TGTGCCAGCAGTTCCCGGACAGGGTTGGGGAACACTGAAGCTTTCTTT

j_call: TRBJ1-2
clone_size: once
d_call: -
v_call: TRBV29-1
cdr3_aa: CSVPGWGEGGYTF
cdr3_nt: TGCAGCGTCCCAGGTTGGGGGGAGGGTGGCTACACCTTC

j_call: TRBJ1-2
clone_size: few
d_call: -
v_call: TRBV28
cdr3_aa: CASSLWGAGGDGYTF
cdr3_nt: TGTGCCAGCAGTTTATGGGGGGCAGGTGGAGACGGCTACACCTTC

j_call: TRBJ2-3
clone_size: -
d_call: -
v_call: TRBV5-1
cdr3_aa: CASSLRERKDTQYF
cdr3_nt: TGCGCCAGCAGCTTGCGGGAGCGGAAAGATACGCAGTATTTT

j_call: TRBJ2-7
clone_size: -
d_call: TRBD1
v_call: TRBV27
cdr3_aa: CASSLTDREEQYF
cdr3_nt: TGTGCCAGCAGTTTAACCGACAGGGAGGAGCAGTACTTC

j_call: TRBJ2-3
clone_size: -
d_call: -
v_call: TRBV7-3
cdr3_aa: CASSLRGTRSSKGTDTQYF
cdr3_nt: TGTGCCAGCAGCTTAAGAGGGACACGCAGCTCGAAAGGCACAGATACGCAGTATTTT

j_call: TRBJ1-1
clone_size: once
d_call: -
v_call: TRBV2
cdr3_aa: CASSEGMGGAFF
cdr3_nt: TGTGCCAGCAGTGAAGGAATGGGGGGAGCTTTCTTT

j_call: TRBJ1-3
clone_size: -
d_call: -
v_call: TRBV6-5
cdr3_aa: CASRGLSGNTIYF
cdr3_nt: TGTGCCAGCCGAGGGTTATCTGGAAACACCATATATTTT

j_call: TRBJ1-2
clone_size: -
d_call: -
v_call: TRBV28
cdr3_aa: CASSLYGGGYTF
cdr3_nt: TGTGCCAGCAGTTTATACGGTGGTGGCTACACCTTC

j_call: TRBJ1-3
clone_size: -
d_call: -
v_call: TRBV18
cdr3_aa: CASSPNGNTIYF
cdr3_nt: TGTGCCAGCTCACCGAATGGAAACACCATATATTTT

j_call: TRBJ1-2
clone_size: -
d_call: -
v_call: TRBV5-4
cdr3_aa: CASSLDAGRNYGYTF
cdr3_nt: TGTGCCAGCAGCTTGGACGCAGGGCGAAACTATGGCTACACCTTC

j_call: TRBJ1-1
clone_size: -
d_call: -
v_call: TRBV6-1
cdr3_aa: CASSGAPNTEAFF
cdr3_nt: TGTGCCAGCAGCGGAGCACCGAACACTGAAGCTTTCTTT

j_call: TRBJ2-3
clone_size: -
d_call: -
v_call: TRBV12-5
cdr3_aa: CASAYPGPSGAGTQYF
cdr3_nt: TGTGCTAGTGCCTATCCGGGGCCTTCCGGGGCAGGTACGCAGTATTTT

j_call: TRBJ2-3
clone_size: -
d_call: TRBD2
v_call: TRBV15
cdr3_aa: CATSLNGGGADTQYF
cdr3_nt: TGTGCCACCAGCCTCAACGGGGGGGGCGCAGATACGCAGTATTTT